This entry lists 24 T cell receptor beta chains sequenced from one sample in a study of patients and donors after allogeneic stem cell transplantation. TCRdb re-analysed the RT-PCR reads in MiXCR, keeping a single row per CDR3 protein. The sample gives 410,000 or so distinct CDR3 sequences, 16% of which show up once; less than 8.5% is in the top ten. The sample comprised blood, either unsorted or a sorted T cell fraction (not recorded which). The source is a human donor who was either an allogeneic HSCT recipient or a stem cell or donor lymphocyte infusion donor (not recorded which). It is not recorded whose cells these are; they may come from a transplant donor.

CDR3 loop: CASSPPVTEAFF. CDR3 coding DNA: TGTGCCAGCTCACCACCGGTCACTGAAGCTTTCTTT. V is TRBV18 and J is TRBJ1-1; D gene unclear. Germline CDR1 reads KGHSH; CDR2 reads LQKENI. Trimming took off 0 bases at V and 4 bases at J, with 3 bases between the two ends. The length of the CDR3 is 12 residues.

The sample holds many counts of this clonotype. The chain carries TRBV5-1 and TRBJ1-1, with 7 bases aligning to TRBD1. This CDR3 has 15 residues. Trimming removed 0 bases from V and 3 bases from J; junction bases left unmatched: 5. Germline CDR1 and CDR2: SGHRS and YFSETQ. CDR3 residues: CASSLGQGWDTEAFF. CDR3 DNA sequence: TGCGCCAGCAGCTTGGGACAGGGTTGGGACACTGAAGCTTTCTTT.

The chain is built from TRBV10-3 and TRBJ2-5; a weak D match, TRBD1 (5 bases). Trimming shortened V by 0 bases and J by 1 base, and 9 bases separated the two germline ends. CDR1 ENHRY and CDR2 SYGVKD come from the germline V gene. The CDR3 consists of 15 residues. The CDR3 DNA reads as TGTGCCATCAGTGAGTCGGGGCCGGCCCAAGAGACCCAGTACTTC. Translated: CAISESGPAQETQYF.

This rearrangement joins TRBV11-2 to TRBJ2-3, with 7 positions matching TRBD1. The trim removed 3 bases at V and 1 base at J, leaving 7 bases unmatched. There are 16 residues in the CDR3. Germline CDR1 SGHAT, CDR2 FQNNGV. CDR3 sequence: CASSFDLGQGTDTQYF. In DNA, the CDR3 is TGTGCCAGCAGCTTTGATCTAGGACAGGGCACAGATACGCAGTATTTT.

The V gene is TRBV18, the J gene TRBJ2-5; a weak D match, TRBD1 (5 bases). V lost 3 bases and J lost 5, with 16 bases in between. The CDR3 consists of 15 residues. Germline assignment: CDR1 KGHSH and CDR2 LQKENI. CDR3 residues: CASSPWTQKWETQYF. For the CDR3, the DNA is TGTGCCAGCTCACCCTGGACACAGAAGTGGGAGACCCAGTACTTC.

The genes are TRBV21-1 and TRBJ1-1. TRBV21-1 is a documented pseudogene. The CDR3 sequence is 14 residues long. The chain's CDR3 is CASSKNNRNTEAFF. The CDR3 DNA is TGTGCCAGCAGCAAAAATAACAGAAACACTGAAGCTTTCTTT.

The rearrangement uses TRBV5-5 and TRBJ1-2, with D possibly matching TRBD1 (6 bases). The CDR3 runs 13 residues. Germline CDR1 is SGHKS and CDR2 is YYEKEE (reference sequence). Deletions cut 5 bases from V and 6 bases from J, with 14 bases between. CDR3 region: CASRKTGMDGYTF. In DNA form, the CDR3 reads TGTGCCAGCAGGAAGACAGGAATGGATGGCTACACCTTC.

This clonotype appeared many times. The V gene is TRBV10-3, the J gene TRBJ1-5; possible D gene TRBD1, 6 bases. Germline CDR1 and CDR2: ENHRY and SYGVKD. This CDR3 has 14 amino acids. V lost 4 bases and J lost 9, with 16 bases in between. DNA of the CDR3: TGTGCCATCAGTGTAGGGCAGGGGACGTCGCCCCAGCATTTT. As protein: CAISVGQGTSPQHF.

The chain links TRBV27 to TRBJ2-5, with D perhaps assigned TRBD1 or TRBD2 (6 bases each). The germline V and J ends were trimmed by 10 bases and 5 bases, with 20 bases remaining between them. This CDR3 contains 14 residues. The germline V gene encodes CDR1 MNHEY and CDR2 SMNVEV (reference sequence). CDR3: CATGGLRDGETQYF. CDR3 nucleotide sequence: TGTGCCACCGGGGGCCTGAGGGATGGGGAGACCCAGTACTTC.

This sequence joins TRBV21-1 and TRBJ1-1; the table's TRBD1 call for D was not verified on the DNA. TRBV21-1 is a listed pseudogene. The CDR3 spans 16 residues. For the CDR3, the DNA is TGTGCCAGCAGCAAAGTGACAGGAGCCCTGAACACTGAAGCTTTCTTT. It is translated as CASSKVTGALNTEAFF.

V usage is TRBV19 and J usage is TRBJ2-1, with 8 positions matching TRBD2. CDR1 and CDR2 from the germline V gene are LNHDA and SQIVND (reference sequence). With 8 bases clipped from V and 1 base from J, the junction kept 4 bases outside the gene matches. The CDR3 has 14 residues. As DNA, the CDR3 is TGTGCCAGTGGTGGCGGGGGGTCCTACAATGAGCAGTTCTTC. This encodes CASGGGGSYNEQFF.

This clonotype occurred many times. The chain uses TRBV12-3 or TRBV12-4 and TRBJ2-1, with 15 bases lining up with TRBD2. With 5 bases clipped from V and 6 bases from J, the junction kept 14 bases outside the gene matches. The CDR3 has 19 residues. This CDR3 is CASSRATPGLAGGTNEQFF. The CDR3 region has the DNA TGTGCCAGCAGTCGGGCGACGCCGGGACTAGCGGGAGGCACCAATGAGCAGTTCTTC.

J is TRBJ1-2 and V is TRBV3-1; maybe TRBD1 (5 bases). Germline CDR1 and CDR2: LGHDT and YNNKEL (reference sequence). The CDR3 consists of 13 residues. V lost 1 base, J lost 4 bases, and 7 bases lay in between. CDR3: CASSQGQSYGYTF. The CDR3 coding sequence is TGTGCCAGCAGCCAAGGACAGAGCTATGGCTACACCTTC.

The rearrangement links TRBV12-3 or TRBV12-4 to TRBJ2-5, with D possibly being TRBD1 (6 bases). V gave up 4 bases and J gave up 4 bases, with 16 bases separating them. The CDR3 totals 15 residues. CDR3 residues: CASSYTGPVGETQYF. The CDR3 nucleotides are TGTGCCAGCAGTTATACAGGGCCTGTTGGAGAGACCCAGTACTTC.

V and J are TRBV4-1 and TRBJ2-1, with 7 bases matching TRBD1. Germline V CDR1 and CDR2: MGHRA, YSYEKL. The CDR3 extends over 16 amino acids. The J segment lost 8 bases and the V segment lost 4 bases, leaving 14 bases of the junction unmatched. CDR3 sequence (DNA): TGCGCCAGCAGCCTCCGCCCGGCAGGGGGTTGGGATGAGCAGTTCTTC. Amino acid sequence: CASSLRPAGGWDEQFF.

V is TRBV7-8 and J is TRBJ1-2, with D unclear. CDR1 SGHVS and CDR2 FQNEAQ come from the germline V gene. This CDR3 spans 13 amino acids. V was shortened by 5 bases and J by 7 bases, with 14 bases between the two germline ends. The CDR3 protein is CASSPDRLGGYTF. The CDR3 DNA reads as TGTGCCAGCAGCCCAGACCGACTCGGTGGCTACACCTTC.

This clonotype was recorded a few times. V gene TRBV24-1 combines with J gene TRBJ2-2; D uncertain. The CDR3 contains 14 residues. The germline V gene has CDR1 KGHDR and CDR2 SFDVKD. V dropped 5 bases and J dropped 4 bases, with 10 bases sitting between them. Here the CDR3 reads CATSVTDPTGELFF. CDR3 bases: TGTGCCACCAGTGTAACGGATCCCACCGGGGAGCTGTTTTTT.

This clonotype was seen a few times. The chain is built from TRBV9 and TRBJ1-3, with 7 bases that match TRBD1. Germline V CDR1 and CDR2: SGDLS, YYNGEE. This CDR3 is built from 18 residues. V dropped 2 bases and J dropped 0; count of bases not matched to a gene: 11. The CDR3 nucleotides read TGTGCCAGCAGCGTGGACATCCCGGGACAGCACTCTGGAAACACCATATATTTT. Its protein product is CASSVDIPGQHSGNTIYF.

This clonotype has just a few counts. This rearrangement joins TRBV7-2 to TRBJ2-2, with D perhaps TRBD2 (5 bases). The length of the CDR3 is 17 residues. Germline values: CDR1 SGHTA, CDR2 FQGNSA. Trimming cost V 5 bases and J 4 bases, with 20 bases left between them. The CDR3 nucleotides are TGTGCCAGCAGCCATAGCGTAGGGCGAGCTGTCACCGGGGAGCTGTTTTTT. Protein product: CASSHSVGRAVTGELFF.

This clonotype was seen a few times. The J gene is TRBJ1-1, the V gene TRBV29-1; TRBD1 aligns across 11 bases. CDR1 is SQVTM, CDR2 ANQGSEA, per germline. This CDR3 is built from 13 residues. The J segment lost 6 bases and the V segment lost 6 bases, leaving 6 bases of the junction unmatched. This CDR3 is CSVPRTGGSEAFF. The DNA of the CDR3 is TGCAGCGTCCCCCGGACAGGGGGCTCTGAAGCTTTCTTT.

This clonotype has at least ten counts. This sequence joins TRBV18 and TRBJ2-1; 8 bases are a match to TRBD1. CDR1 KGHSH and CDR2 LQKENI come from the germline V gene. Unmatched junction bases numbered 8, after V lost 3 bases and J lost 4 bases. This CDR3 spans 16 amino acids. The CDR3 nucleotides read TGTGCCAGCTCACCGACAGGGGCTCGGATGTACAATGAGCAGTTCTTC. Its protein product is CASSPTGARMYNEQFF.

The chain combines TRBV7-9 with TRBJ1-2; 8 positions agree with TRBD1. Per the germline V gene, CDR1 is SEHNR and CDR2 is FQNEAQ (reference sequence). The CDR3 extends over 15 amino acids. Trimming cost V 4 bases and J 7 bases; bases outside gene matches: 11. CDR3 in amino acids: CASSSQGAPLGGYTF. In DNA, the CDR3 is TGTGCCAGCAGCTCCCAGGGGGCTCCACTGGGTGGCTACACCTTC.

This clonotype has more than one count but fewer than ten. The chain employs TRBV7-3 and TRBJ2-1, with 10 nucleotides matching TRBD2. The CDR3 spans 16 residues. J was trimmed by 8 bases and V by 0 bases; bases with no gene match: 7. Germline V CDR1 and CDR2: SGHTA, FQGTGA. The CDR3 DNA reads TGTGCCAGCAGCTTAACTAGCGGGAGGAGTGAGGATGAGCAGTTCTTC. This encodes CASSLTSGRSEDEQFF.

The J gene is TRBJ2-3, the V gene TRBV11-2; 10 bases align to TRBD2. After removal of 5 bases from V and 1 base from J, the junction contained 3 bases not matched to a gene. Looked up from germline, CDR1 is SGHAT and CDR2 is FQNNGV. This CDR3 is 15 amino acids long. CDR3: CASSPSGRGTDTQYF. The DNA of the CDR3 is TGTGCCAGCAGCCCGAGCGGGAGGGGCACAGATACGCAGTATTTT.